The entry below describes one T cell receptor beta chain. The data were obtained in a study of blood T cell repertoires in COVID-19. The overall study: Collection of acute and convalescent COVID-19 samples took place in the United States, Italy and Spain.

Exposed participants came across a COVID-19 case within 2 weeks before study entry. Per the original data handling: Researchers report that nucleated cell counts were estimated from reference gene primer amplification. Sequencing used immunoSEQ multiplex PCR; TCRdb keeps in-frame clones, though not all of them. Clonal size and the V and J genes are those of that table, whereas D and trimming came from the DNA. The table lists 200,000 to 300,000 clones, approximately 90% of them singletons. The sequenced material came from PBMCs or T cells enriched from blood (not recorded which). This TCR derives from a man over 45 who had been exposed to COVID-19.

CDR3 loop: CASGLGQDGPDNEKLFF. Here the CDR3 DNA reads TGTGCTAGTGGTTTGGGACAGGACGGACCCGATAATGAAAAACTGTTTTTT. This chain links TRBV12-5 with TRBJ1-4; tentatively, D is TRBD1 (6 bases). Germline V CDR1 and CDR2: LGHNT, FRNRAP. The CDR3 is made up of 17 amino acids. The V end was cut by 1 base, the J end by 4 bases, with 16 bases between.